This T cell receptor beta chain was sequenced during a study of OX40 agonist ivuxolimab in advanced cancers. CDR1 LNHDA and CDR2 SQIVND come from the germline V gene (reference sequence). The CDR3 is made up of 12 amino acids. Trimming removed 11 bases at V and 5 bases at J, with 16 bases between. Assay: immunoSEQ multiplex PCR; the TCRdb copy retains only in-frame clones and omits some. This sample carries tens of thousands of clones, 70% to 90% of them seen once, and the ten largest clones take approximately 1.6%. The chain couples TRBV19 to TRBJ2-7; D may be TRBD1 (6 bases). This specimen consisted of CD4+ or CD8+ T cells sorted from blood, obtained in a trial of the OX40 agonist ivuxolimab. This TCR derives from an adult with an advanced solid tumor such as melanoma, head and neck, liver or kidney cancer. CDR3 nucleotides: TGTGCCTGGGGCAGGGGTATCGACGAGCAGTACTTC. Translating it yields CAWGRGIDEQYF.